This T cell receptor beta chain was retrieved from a study of blood T cell repertoires in COVID-19. Germline values: CDR1 SGHAT, CDR2 FQNNGV. J lost 1 base, V lost 1 base, and 9 bases had no gene match. The CDR3 runs to 17 residues. Original data processing: From reference gene primer amplification, estimates of nucleated cell counts were derived. Here immunoSEQ multiplex PCR was the method, and the copy in TCRdb shows in-frame clones only, minus some. V, J and clone size reflect that table, while D and trimming were determined from the DNA. The data hold 300,000 to 350,000 clones, with more than 75% observed a single time. The study recruited people aged roughly 18 to 89 years across approximately 25 US areas. Cohort assignment relied on participant-reported clinical history.

This sequence joins TRBV11-2 and TRBJ1-2; TRBD1 matches 7 bases. The receptor comes from a woman aged 25-40 years who had recovered from COVID-19. Sequences were obtained from PBMCs or T cells enriched from blood (not recorded which). The CDR3 bases are TGTGCCAGCAGCTTAGGGCCCGGGACAGCGTTTAACTATGGCTACACCTTC. Amino acid sequence: CASSLGPGTAFNYGYTF.